This T cell receptor beta chain came from a study of cytomegalovirus exposure and HLA in healthy donors. The CDR3 extends over 16 amino acids. Losses at the gene ends were 3 bases for V and 6 bases for J; bases not matched to a gene: 8. Germline V gene data show CDR1 as SGHVS and CDR2 as FQNEAQ. The assay was immunoSEQ multiplex PCR, and TCRdb's table has in-frame clones only and misses some. The sample consists of 110,000 or so clones, about 85% of them appearing once. The J gene is TRBJ1-4, the V gene TRBV7-8; TRBD1 aligns across 9 bases. The origin of this receptor is a young man in good health and CMV-seropositive. The sample consisted of PBMCs. In DNA, the CDR3 is TGTGCCAGCAGCTTGGGGACAGGGATGAGGGATGAAAAACTGTTTTTT. This sequence encodes CASSLGTGMRDEKLFF.